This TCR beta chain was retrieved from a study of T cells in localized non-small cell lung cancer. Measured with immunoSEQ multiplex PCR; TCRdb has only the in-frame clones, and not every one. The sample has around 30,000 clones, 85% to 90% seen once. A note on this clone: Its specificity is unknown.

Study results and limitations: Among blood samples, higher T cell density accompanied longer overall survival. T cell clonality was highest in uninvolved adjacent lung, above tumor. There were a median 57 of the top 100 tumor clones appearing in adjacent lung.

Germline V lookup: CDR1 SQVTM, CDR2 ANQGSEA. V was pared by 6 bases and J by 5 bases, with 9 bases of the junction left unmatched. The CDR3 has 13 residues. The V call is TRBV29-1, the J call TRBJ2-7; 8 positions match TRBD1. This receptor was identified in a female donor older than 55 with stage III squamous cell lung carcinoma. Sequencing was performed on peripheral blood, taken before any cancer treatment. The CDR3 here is CSVTWTGKDEQYF. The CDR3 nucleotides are TGCAGCGTGACGTGGACAGGGAAGGACGAGCAGTACTTC.